Shown below are 15 T cell receptor beta chains from a single sample sequenced in a study of CD8+ T cells in alopecia areata. RNA, once extracted, was reverse transcribed into cDNA for use as the sequencing template. Clones were sequenced by immunoSEQ multiplex PCR, and TCRdb holds only the in-frame ones, with some missing. Of around 190,000 clones detected, over 60% appear once; the ten largest clones hold 4% to 5%. Treatment specified: oral pan-JAK inhibitor, 5-10 mg twice daily. The sample was CD4+ T cells sorted from blood, taken at week 4, from a patient treated with tofacitinib. Receptor source: a human donor with alopecia areata.

J is TRBJ1-2 and V is TRBV28, with TRBD1 matching 7 bases. Germline V gives CDR1 MDHEN, CDR2 SYDVKM. The V and J ends lost 9 bases and 4 bases, in that order; junction bases with no gene match: 5. The CDR3 sequence is 12 residues long. In DNA, the CDR3 is TGTGCCAGTAATGGACAGGCCTATGGCTACACCTTC. Translated, it gives CASNGQAYGYTF.

For this clone: The same CDR3 can be traced to other DNA sequences in this sample. The chain employs TRBV15 and TRBJ2-7; no reliable D call. The CDR3 loop spans 12 amino acids. Trimming removed 0 bases at V and 3 bases at J, with 3 bases between. Germline CDR1 LNHNV, CDR2 YYDKDF (reference sequence). The CDR3 region is CATSRDFYEQYF. CDR3 DNA: TGTGCCACCAGCAGAGACTTCTACGAGCAGTACTTC.

The table lists this clone with a few counts. The rearrangement joins TRBV7-3 to TRBJ1-2; D call uncertain. V shed 3 bases and J shed 8 bases, with 10 bases lying between them. The CDR3 has 12 amino acids. The germline CDR1 and CDR2 sequences are SGHTA and FQGTGA. DNA of the CDR3: TGTGCCAGCAGCTTGGGAGGGCTCGGCTACACCTTC. Protein: CASSLGGLGYTF.

CDR3 region: CASSQAGYANTGELFF. The DNA for the CDR3 is TGCGCCAGCAGCCAAGCGGGCTACGCGAACACCGGGGAGCTGTTTTTT. The chain carries TRBV4-1 and TRBJ2-2, with unresolved D. V shed 1 base and J shed 0 bases, with 9 bases lying between them. The CDR3 runs 16 residues. The V gene's germline CDR1 is MGHRA and CDR2 YSYEKL.

There are a few counts of this clone. This chain links TRBV12-5 with TRBJ1-2; D remains unclear. The V and J ends lost 4 bases and 5 bases respectively, with 14 bases between them. CDR1 LGHNT and CDR2 FRNRAP come from the germline V gene. The CDR3 consists of 14 residues. CDR3 sequence: CASGYLERSYGYTF. CDR3 DNA sequence: TGTGCTAGTGGTTACTTGGAGAGGTCGTATGGCTACACCTTC.

This clone was seen a handful of times. V is TRBV7-2 and J is TRBJ2-1; D remains unclear. Germline CDR1 SGHTA, CDR2 FQGNSA. The CDR3 contains 12 residues. Trimming removed 5 bases from V and 4 bases from J, with 6 bases in between. The CDR3 loop reads CASSKMYNEQFF. The CDR3 coding sequence is TGTGCCAGCAGCAAGATGTACAATGAGCAGTTCTTC.

The chain combines TRBV30 with TRBJ1-2; no reliable D call. This CDR3 is 10 amino acids long. Germline CDR1 and CDR2: GTSNPN and SVGIG (reference sequence). Trimming removed 5 bases at V and 13 bases at J, with 14 bases between. In nucleotides, the CDR3 is TGTGCCTGGGGCCCAGGAAAGTCCACCTTC. It specifies CAWGPGKSTF.

Comment on this clone: Other nucleotide sequences from this sample produce the same CDR3. This chain joins TRBV29-1 and TRBJ2-2; 8 bases align to TRBD1. V lost 4 bases and J lost 0; bases outside the gene matches: 1. CDR3 length equals 14 residues. The germline V gene has CDR1 SQVTM and CDR2 ANQGSEA. The CDR3 loop reads CSVGTGSNTGELFF. CDR3 sequence (DNA): TGCAGCGTTGGGACAGGGTCGAACACCGGGGAGCTGTTTTTT.

The rearrangement uses TRBV27 and TRBJ1-6, with D perhaps matching TRBD1 (5 bases). The germline V gene has CDR1 MNHEY and CDR2 SMNVEV (reference sequence). V lost 5 bases, J lost 7 bases, and 12 bases lay in between. This CDR3 comprises 14 residues. The CDR3 region is CASSLGTVNSPLHF. Written as DNA, the CDR3 is TGTGCCAGCAGTCTCGGGACGGTCAATTCACCCCTCCACTTT.

This rearrangement joins TRBV2 to TRBJ2-7, with 7 bases matching TRBD1. The CDR3 is made up of 15 amino acids. Germline V gene sequence: CDR1 SNHLY, CDR2 FYNNEI. V shed 2 bases and J 2 bases; nucleotides not matched to a gene: 6. Here the CDR3 DNA reads TGTGCCAGCAGTGAAAGGGGACAGATAACCTACGAGCAGTACTTC. This translates into CASSERGQITYEQYF.

The chain uses TRBV29-1 and TRBJ2-1; D uncertain. The germline V gene encodes CDR1 SQVTM and CDR2 ANQGSEA. The CDR3 spans 13 residues. V was clipped by 5 bases and J by 9 bases, with 17 bases between them. CDR3 in amino acids: CSVSVELGFEQFF. The CDR3 DNA follows: TGCAGCGTTTCGGTGGAGTTAGGCTTTGAGCAGTTCTTC.

This clone showed up just a few times. The chain joins TRBV25-1 to TRBJ1-2; the match to TRBD1 covers 11 bases. Germline lookup yields CDR1 MGHDK and CDR2 SYGVNS. The CDR3 contains 13 residues. V was pared by 7 bases and J by 7 bases, with 5 bases of the junction left unmatched. The CDR3 DNA reads as TGTGCCAGCAAGGACAGGGGGCCCAGTGGCTACACCTTC. Translated: CASKDRGPSGYTF.

The chain joins TRBV29-1 to TRBJ2-5; 7 positions match TRBD1. CDR1 is SQVTM and CDR2 is ANQGSEA in the germline V gene. The CDR3 covers 13 residues. The V gene end was trimmed by 8 bases and the J gene end by 0 bases; junction bases not matched to a gene: 6. In DNA form, the CDR3 reads TGCAGCCTCCGGGACAGCGACCAAGAGACCCAGTACTTC. Encoded protein: CSLRDSDQETQYF.

V is TRBV7-9 and J is TRBJ1-1, with a weak D call TRBD1 (6 bases). Germline V CDR1 and CDR2: SEHNR, FQNEAQ (reference sequence). The CDR3 contains 13 residues. Trimming cost V 0 bases and J 6 bases, with 8 bases left between them. The CDR3 region is CASSLAGGPEAFF. The CDR3 DNA sequence: TGTGCCAGCAGCTTAGCAGGGGGACCTGAAGCTTTCTTT. Based on the CDR3 plus reference TRBV7-9 and TRBJ1-1, the full variable domain is DTGVSQNPRHKITKRGQNVTFRCDPISEHNRLYWYRQTLGQGPEFLTYFQNEAQLEKSRLLSDRFSAERPKGSFSTLEIQRTEQGDSAMYLCASSLAGGPEAFFGQGTRLTVV.

The genes are TRBV10-3 and TRBJ1-5, with 8 positions matching TRBD1. V gave up 5 bases and J gave up 6 bases; unmatched junction bases: 9. Looked up from germline, CDR1 is ENHRY and CDR2 is SYGVKD. CDR3 size: 15 residues. The CDR3, as DNA: TGTGCCATCAGTCCCGGACAGGGATCGGGTCAGCCCCAGCATTTT. This gives the protein CAISPGQGSGQPQHF.